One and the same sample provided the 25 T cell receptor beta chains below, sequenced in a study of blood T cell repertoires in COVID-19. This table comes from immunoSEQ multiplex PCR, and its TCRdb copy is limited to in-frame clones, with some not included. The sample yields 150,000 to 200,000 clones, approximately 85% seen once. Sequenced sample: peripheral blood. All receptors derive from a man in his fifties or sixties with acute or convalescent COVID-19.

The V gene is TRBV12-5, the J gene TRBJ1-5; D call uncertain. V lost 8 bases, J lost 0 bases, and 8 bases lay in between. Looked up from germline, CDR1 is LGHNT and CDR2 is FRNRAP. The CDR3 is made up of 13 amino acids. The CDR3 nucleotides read TGTGCTAGTACAGCGGTTAGCAATCAGCCCCAGCATTTT. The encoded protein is CASTAVSNQPQHF.

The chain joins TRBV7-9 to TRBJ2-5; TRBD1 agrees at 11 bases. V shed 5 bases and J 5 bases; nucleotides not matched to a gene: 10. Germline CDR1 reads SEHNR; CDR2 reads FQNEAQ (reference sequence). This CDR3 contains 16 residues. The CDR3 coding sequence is TGTGCCAGCAGCATGGACAGGGGGCTAAGCCGGGAGACCCAGTACTTC. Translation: CASSMDRGLSRETQYF. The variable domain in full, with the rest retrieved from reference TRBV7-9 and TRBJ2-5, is DTGVSQNPRHKITKRGQNVTFRCDPISEHNRLYWYRQTLGQGPEFLTYFQNEAQLEKSRLLSDRFSAERPKGSFSTLEIQRTEQGDSAMYLCASSMDRGLSRETQYFGPGTRLLVL.

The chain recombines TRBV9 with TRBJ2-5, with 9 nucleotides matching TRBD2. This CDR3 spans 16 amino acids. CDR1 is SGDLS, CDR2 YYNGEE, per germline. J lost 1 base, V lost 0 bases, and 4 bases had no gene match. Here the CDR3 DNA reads TGTGCCAGCAGCGTAGTGGGGACTAGCAGCCAAGAGACCCAGTACTTC. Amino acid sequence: CASSVVGTSSQETQYF.

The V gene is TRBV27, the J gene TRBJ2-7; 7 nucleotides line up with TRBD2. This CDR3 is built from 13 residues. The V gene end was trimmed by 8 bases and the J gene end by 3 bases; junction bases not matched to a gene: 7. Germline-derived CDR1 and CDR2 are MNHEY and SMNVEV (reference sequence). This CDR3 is CASRRDYHYEQYF. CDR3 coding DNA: TGTGCCAGCCGCCGGGACTACCACTACGAGCAGTACTTC.

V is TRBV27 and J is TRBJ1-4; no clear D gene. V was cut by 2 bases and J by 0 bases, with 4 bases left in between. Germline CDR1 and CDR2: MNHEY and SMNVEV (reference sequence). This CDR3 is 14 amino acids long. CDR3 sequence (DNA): TGTGCCAGCAGTTTACAGGCAACTAATGAAAAACTGTTTTTT. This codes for CASSLQATNEKLFF.

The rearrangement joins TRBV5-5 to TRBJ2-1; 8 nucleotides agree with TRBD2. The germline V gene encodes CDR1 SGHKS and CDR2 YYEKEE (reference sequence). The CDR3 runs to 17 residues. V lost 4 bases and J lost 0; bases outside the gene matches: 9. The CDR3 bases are TGTGCCAGCAGCCAATATATAGCGGGATTCTCCTACAATGAGCAGTTCTTC. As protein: CASSQYIAGFSYNEQFF.

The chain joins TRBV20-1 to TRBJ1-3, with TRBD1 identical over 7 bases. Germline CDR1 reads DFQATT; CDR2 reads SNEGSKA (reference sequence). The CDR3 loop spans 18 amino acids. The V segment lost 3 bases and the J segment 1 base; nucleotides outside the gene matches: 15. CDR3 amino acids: CSASKDRFLTKSGNTIYF. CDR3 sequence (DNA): TGCAGTGCTAGTAAGGACAGGTTTCTTACCAAATCTGGAAACACCATATATTTT.

CDR3 coding DNA: TGTGCCAGCAGCTCGAACAGTGCAACTAATGAAAAACTGTTTTTT. Its translation: CASSSNSATNEKLFF. V is TRBV7-9 and J is TRBJ1-4; D is uncertain. Trimming cost V 4 bases and J 0 bases, with 9 bases left between them. The CDR3 totals 15 residues. CDR1 SEHNR and CDR2 FQNEAQ come from the germline V gene (reference sequence).

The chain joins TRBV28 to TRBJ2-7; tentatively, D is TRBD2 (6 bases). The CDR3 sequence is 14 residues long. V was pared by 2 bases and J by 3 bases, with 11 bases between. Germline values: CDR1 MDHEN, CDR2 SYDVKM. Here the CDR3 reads CASSLGTGRYEQYF. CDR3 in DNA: TGTGCCAGCAGTTTAGGGACTGGCCGCTACGAGCAGTACTTC. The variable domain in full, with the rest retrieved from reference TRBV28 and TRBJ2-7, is DVKVTQSSRYLVKRTGEKVFLECVQDMDHENMFWYRQDPGLGLRLIYFSYDVKMKEKGDIPEGYSVSREKKERFSLILESASTNQTSMYLCASSLGTGRYEQYFGPGTRLTVT.

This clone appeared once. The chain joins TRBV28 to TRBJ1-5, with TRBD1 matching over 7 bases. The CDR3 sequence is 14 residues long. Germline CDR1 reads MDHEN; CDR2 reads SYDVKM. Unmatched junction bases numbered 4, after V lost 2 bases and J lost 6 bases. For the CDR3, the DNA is TGTGCCAGCAGTTTAACGACAGGGAGTCAGCCCCAGCATTTT. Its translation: CASSLTTGSQPQHF.

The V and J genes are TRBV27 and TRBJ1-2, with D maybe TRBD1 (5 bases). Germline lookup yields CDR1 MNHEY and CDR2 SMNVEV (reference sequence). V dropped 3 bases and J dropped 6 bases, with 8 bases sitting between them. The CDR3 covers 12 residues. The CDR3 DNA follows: TGTGCCAGCAGTTTCAGGGCAGATGGCTACACCTTC. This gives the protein CASSFRADGYTF.

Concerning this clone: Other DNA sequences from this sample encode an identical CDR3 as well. The CDR3 bases are TGTGCCAGCAGGACAGGGGGCTACGAGCAGTACTTC. This sequence encodes CASRTGGYEQYF. The chain links TRBV28 to TRBJ2-7; 9 positions match TRBD1. Germline V gene lookup returns CDR1 MDHEN and CDR2 SYDVKM. This CDR3 is built from 12 residues. J was trimmed by 3 bases and V by 6 bases; bases with no gene match: 0.

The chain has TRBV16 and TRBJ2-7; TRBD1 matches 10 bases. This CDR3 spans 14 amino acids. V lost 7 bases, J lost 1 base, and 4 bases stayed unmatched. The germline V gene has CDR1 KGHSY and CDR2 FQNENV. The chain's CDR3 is CASTWDRGSYEQYF. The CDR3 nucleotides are TGTGCCAGCACCTGGGACAGGGGATCCTACGAGCAGTACTTC.

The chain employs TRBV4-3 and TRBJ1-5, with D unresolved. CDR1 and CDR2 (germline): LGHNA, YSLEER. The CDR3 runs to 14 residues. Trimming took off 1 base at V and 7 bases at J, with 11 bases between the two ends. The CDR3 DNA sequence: TGCGCCAGCAGCCAAGTTGGTGGAGGGCAGCCCCAGCATTTT. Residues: CASSQVGGGQPQHF.

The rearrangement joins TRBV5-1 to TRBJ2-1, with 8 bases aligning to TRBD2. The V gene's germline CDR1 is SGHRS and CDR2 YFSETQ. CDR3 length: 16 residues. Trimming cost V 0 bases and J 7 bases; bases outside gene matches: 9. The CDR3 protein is CASSLGREELQNEQFF. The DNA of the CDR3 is TGCGCCAGCAGCTTGGGGCGGGAGGAACTACAGAATGAGCAGTTCTTC.

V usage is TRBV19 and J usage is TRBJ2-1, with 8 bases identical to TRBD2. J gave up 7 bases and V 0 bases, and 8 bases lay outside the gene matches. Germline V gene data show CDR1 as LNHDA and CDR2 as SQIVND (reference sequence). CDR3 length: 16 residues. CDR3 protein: CASSIDYGRAINEQFF. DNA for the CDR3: TGTGCCAGTAGTATAGATTACGGGAGGGCCATTAATGAGCAGTTCTTC.

The CDR3 reads CASSIGGPGGQPQHF. DNA for the CDR3: TGTGCCAGTAGTATAGGGGGGCCTGGAGGTCAGCCCCAGCATTTT. This chain links TRBV19 with TRBJ1-5; possible D gene TRBD1, 6 bases. V lost 1 base and J 6 bases, leaving 13 bases between the germline ends. CDR1 and CDR2 (germline): LNHDA, SQIVND (reference sequence). This CDR3 contains 15 residues.

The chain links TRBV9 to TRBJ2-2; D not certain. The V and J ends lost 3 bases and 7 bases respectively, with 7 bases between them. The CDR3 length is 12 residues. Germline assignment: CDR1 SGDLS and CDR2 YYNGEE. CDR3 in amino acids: CASSARFGELFF. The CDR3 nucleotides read TGTGCCAGCAGCGCCCGGTTCGGGGAGCTGTTTTTT.

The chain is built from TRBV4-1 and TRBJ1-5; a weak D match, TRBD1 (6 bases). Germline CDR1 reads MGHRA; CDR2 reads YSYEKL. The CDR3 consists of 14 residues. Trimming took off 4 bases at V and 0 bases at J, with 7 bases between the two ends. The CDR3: CASSPQGSNQPQHF. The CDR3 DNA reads TGCGCCAGCAGCCCACAGGGTAGCAATCAGCCCCAGCATTTT.

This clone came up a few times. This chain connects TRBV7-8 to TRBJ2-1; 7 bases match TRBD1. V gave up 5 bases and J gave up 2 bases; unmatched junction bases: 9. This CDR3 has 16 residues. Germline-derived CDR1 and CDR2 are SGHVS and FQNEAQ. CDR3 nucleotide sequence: TGTGCCAGCAGCCTCAGGGGGACCCGCCCCTACAATGAGCAGTTCTTC. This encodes CASSLRGTRPYNEQFF.

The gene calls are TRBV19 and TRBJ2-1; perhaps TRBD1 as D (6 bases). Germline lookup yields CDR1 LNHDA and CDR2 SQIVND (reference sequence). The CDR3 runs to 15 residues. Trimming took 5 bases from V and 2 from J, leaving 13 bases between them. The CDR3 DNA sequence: TGTGCCAGTAGTCCGGACAGACGTCCCTACAATGAGCAGTTCTTC. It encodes CASSPDRRPYNEQFF.

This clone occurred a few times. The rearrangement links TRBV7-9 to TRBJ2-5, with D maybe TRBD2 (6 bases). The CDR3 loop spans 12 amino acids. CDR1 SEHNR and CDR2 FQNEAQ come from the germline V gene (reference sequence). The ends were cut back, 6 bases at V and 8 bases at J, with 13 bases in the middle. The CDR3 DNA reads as TGTGCCAGCAGTCACCCAGCGGGTACCCAGTACTTC. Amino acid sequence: CASSHPAGTQYF.

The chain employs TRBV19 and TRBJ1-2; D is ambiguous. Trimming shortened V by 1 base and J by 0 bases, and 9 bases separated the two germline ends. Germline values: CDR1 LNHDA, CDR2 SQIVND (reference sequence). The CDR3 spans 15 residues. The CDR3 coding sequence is TGTGCCAGTAGTATAGGCACGGGAACTAACTATGGCTACACCTTC. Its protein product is CASSIGTGTNYGYTF.

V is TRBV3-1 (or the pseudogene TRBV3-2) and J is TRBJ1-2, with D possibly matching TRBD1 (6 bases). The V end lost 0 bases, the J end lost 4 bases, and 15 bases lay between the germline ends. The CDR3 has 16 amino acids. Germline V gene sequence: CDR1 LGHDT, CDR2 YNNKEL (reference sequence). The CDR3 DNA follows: TGTGCCAGCAGCCAAGAAGGCAACCGGGACACCTATGGCTACACCTTC. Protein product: CASSQEGNRDTYGYTF.

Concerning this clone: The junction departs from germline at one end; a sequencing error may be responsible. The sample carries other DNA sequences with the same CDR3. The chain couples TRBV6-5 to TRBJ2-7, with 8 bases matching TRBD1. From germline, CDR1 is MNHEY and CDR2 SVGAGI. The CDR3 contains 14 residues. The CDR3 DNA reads TGTGCCAGCAGGAGACAGGGGTTGTCCTACGAGCAGTATTTC. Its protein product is CASRRQGLSYEQYF.